The 21 T cell receptor beta chains presented below share a single source sample, sequenced in a study of cytomegalovirus exposure and HLA in healthy donors. The PCR contained 60 Vbeta and 13 Jbeta primers. Repertoires were generated with immunoSEQ multiplex PCR, while TCRdb's copy carries only in-frame clones and drops some. This sample carries around 36,000 clones, with over 3% going to the ten biggest clones. The sample consisted of PBMCs. The receptors were sampled from a woman aged 25-40 years in good health and CMV-seropositive.

With respect to this clone: One end of the junction is discordant with germline, which a read error may explain. This chain links TRBV11-3 with TRBJ2-1; D is possibly TRBD2 (5 bases). The germline V gene has CDR1 SGHNT and CDR2 YENEEA. The CDR3 contains 16 residues. CDR3 coding DNA: TGTGCCAGCAGTTCTCGGAGTGCTAGCTCCGACAATGAGCAGTTCTTC. Protein product: CASSSRSASSDNEQFF.

This sequence joins TRBV19 and TRBJ1-2, with D unclear. Deletions cut 5 bases from V and 2 bases from J, with 12 bases between. The CDR3 has 14 residues. Germline V lookup: CDR1 LNHDA, CDR2 SQIVND (reference sequence). In DNA, the CDR3 is TGTGCCAGTAGTTTGAGAGGAATCAACTATGGCTACACCTTC. It specifies CASSLRGINYGYTF.

The chain employs TRBV7-9 and TRBJ1-3, with D unclear. Germline CDR1 SEHNR, CDR2 FQNEAQ (reference sequence). The CDR3 totals 16 residues. The V gene lost 1 base and the J gene lost 0 bases, with 10 bases spanning the gap. The CDR3 is CASSLDQTHSGNTIYF. In nucleotides, the CDR3 is TGTGCCAGCAGCTTAGATCAAACTCACTCTGGAAACACCATATATTTT.

The gene calls are TRBV10-3 and TRBJ2-7, with TRBD1 matching 10 bases. J gave up 3 bases and V 2 bases, and 4 bases lay outside the gene matches. There are 15 residues in the CDR3. CDR1 is ENHRY and CDR2 is SYGVKD in the germline V gene. CDR3 in DNA: TGTGCCATCAGTGAGAGGGACAGGGGCAACTACGAGCAGTACTTC. Amino acids: CAISERDRGNYEQYF.

The gene calls are TRBV4-2 and TRBJ1-2; TRBD1 is a possible D gene (5 bases). V shed 0 bases and J shed 4 bases, with 15 bases lying between them. The CDR3 consists of 16 residues. Germline CDR1 reads LGHNA; CDR2 reads YNFKEQ. The CDR3, as DNA: TGTGCCAGCAGCCAAGAGGCAGGGTTGGTTGGCTATGGCTACACCTTC. Its protein is CASSQEAGLVGYGYTF.

The chain combines TRBV2 with TRBJ2-3, with 9 positions matching TRBD2. The germline V gene encodes CDR1 SNHLY and CDR2 FYNNEI. After removal of 10 bases from V and 5 bases from J, the junction contained 13 bases not matched to a gene. CDR3 size: 15 residues. The CDR3 loop reads CAIVLPGLAKDTQYF. The DNA for the CDR3 is TGTGCCATCGTGCTTCCGGGACTAGCAAAAGATACGCAGTATTTT.

This rearrangement joins TRBV5-1 to TRBJ2-5, with a tentative D call TRBD1 (6 bases). Trimming removed 5 bases from V and 3 bases from J, with 14 bases in between. The CDR3 runs 14 residues. Looked up from germline, CDR1 is SGHRS and CDR2 is YFSETQ. This CDR3 reads CASSSGWDKETQYF. CDR3 nucleotide sequence: TGCGCCAGCAGTTCCGGGTGGGACAAAGAGACCCAGTACTTC.

This chain joins TRBV5-6 and TRBJ1-2; tentatively, D is TRBD1 (6 bases). Trimming left V 0 bases short and J 1 base short, with 13 bases between. In germline, CDR1 is SGHDT, CDR2 YYEEEE. The CDR3 extends over 16 amino acids. CDR3: CASSLGMDRGNYGYTF. As DNA, the CDR3 is TGTGCCAGCAGCTTGGGGATGGACAGAGGTAACTATGGCTACACCTTC.

The V and J genes are TRBV13 and TRBJ2-5, with 9 bases lining up with TRBD2. Trimming removed 4 bases from V and 1 base from J; junction bases left unmatched: 13. Germline V gene lookup returns CDR1 PRHDT and CDR2 FYEKMQ (reference sequence). CDR3 length: 18 amino acids. The CDR3 region is CASSSNRLAEIIQETQYF. The CDR3, as DNA: TGTGCCAGCAGCTCAAATCGACTAGCGGAGATCATCCAAGAGACCCAGTACTTC.

The genes are TRBV28 and TRBJ2-6, with 8 bases matching TRBD2. Germline trimming cut 2 bases from V and 0 bases from J; bases unmatched to any gene: 3. The CDR3 loop spans 17 amino acids. Germline values: CDR1 MDHEN, CDR2 SYDVKM. The CDR3 here is CASSLTSGDSGANVLTF. The CDR3 nucleotides read TGTGCCAGCAGTTTAACTAGCGGAGACTCTGGGGCCAACGTCCTGACTTTC.

The rearrangement links TRBV7-2 to TRBJ2-3, with D perhaps matching TRBD1 (6 bases). Germline V gene data show CDR1 as SGHTA and CDR2 as FQGNSA. The CDR3 runs to 15 residues. V was clipped by 5 bases and J by 6 bases, with 18 bases between them. In nucleotides, the CDR3 is TGTGCCAGCAGCCCGAGCAGGGGACCGGGGGATACGCAGTATTTT. Residues: CASSPSRGPGDTQYF.

The chain is built from TRBV28 and TRBJ1-2, with TRBD1 identical over 9 bases. After removal of 4 bases from V and 8 bases from J, the junction contained 11 bases not matched to a gene. The CDR3 sequence is 15 residues long. CDR1 is MDHEN and CDR2 is SYDVKM in the germline V gene. The CDR3 DNA is TGTGCCAGCAGTTCTTGGTACAGGGGGCTCAAGGGCTACACCTTC. This encodes CASSSWYRGLKGYTF.

The rearrangement uses TRBV10-2 and TRBJ2-7; tentative D call: TRBD1 (6 bases). The germline gives CDR1 WSHSY, CDR2 SAAADI. This CDR3 is built from 13 residues. Trimming removed 7 bases at V and 6 bases at J, with 16 bases between. CDR3 nucleotides: TGCGCCAGCACCGCCGGACAGACAGGCGAGCAGTACTTC. This sequence encodes CASTAGQTGEQYF.

V is TRBV7-8 and J is TRBJ2-1; TRBD1 is a possible D gene (6 bases). Trimming removed 5 bases from V and 4 bases from J, with 15 bases in between. This CDR3 region has 15 residues. The germline V gene has CDR1 SGHVS and CDR2 FQNEAQ. The CDR3 nucleotides read TGTGCCAGCAGCCCTCGGGACACATTATACAATGAGCAGTTCTTC. Its protein is CASSPRDTLYNEQFF.

The V and J genes are TRBV23-1 and TRBJ2-7; D may be TRBD2 (5 bases). TRBV23-1 belongs to the ORF category, with a function that is uncertain. The CDR3 loop spans 14 amino acids. V was trimmed by 0 bases and J by 0 bases, leaving 6 bases between them. The CDR3 sequence is CASSQSRDSYEQYF. The CDR3 coding sequence is TGCGCCAGCAGTCAATCCCGGGACTCCTACGAGCAGTACTTC.

The chain joins TRBV30 to TRBJ2-7; possible D gene TRBD1, 6 bases. Germline V gene data show CDR1 as GTSNPN and CDR2 as SVGIG (reference sequence). This CDR3 comprises 14 residues. With 3 bases removed from V and 7 bases from J, the gap between germline ends came to 19 bases. Here the CDR3 reads CAWSPGTSLMEQYF. CDR3 nucleotides: TGTGCCTGGAGCCCCGGGACATCCTTAATGGAGCAGTACTTC.

The chain couples TRBV2 to TRBJ1-1; 7 bases are shared with TRBD1. This CDR3 has 12 amino acids. J gave up 5 bases and V 10 bases, and 7 bases lay outside the gene matches. Looked up from germline, CDR1 is SNHLY and CDR2 is FYNNEI. CDR3: CATSTGRTEAFF. CDR3 DNA: TGTGCCACCTCGACAGGGAGAACTGAAGCTTTCTTT.

CDR3 DNA sequence: TGCGCCAGCAGCCGACCGAGGGAACCACAGGGGACTGGAAACACCATATATTTT. This sequence encodes CASSRPREPQGTGNTIYF. The chain carries TRBV4-1 and TRBJ1-3; 7 nucleotides agree with TRBD1. Germline V gene data show CDR1 as MGHRA and CDR2 as YSYEKL. CDR3 size: 18 residues. J lost 2 bases, V lost 4 bases, and 14 bases had no gene match.

The chain is built from TRBV18 and TRBJ2-7, with 8 bases fitting TRBD1. The CDR3 consists of 15 residues. V was clipped by 3 bases and J by 7 bases; unmatched bases: 11. The germline gives CDR1 KGHSH, CDR2 LQKENI. The CDR3 protein is CASSPVGQGMGEQYF. The CDR3 DNA sequence: TGTGCCAGCTCACCGGTAGGACAGGGAATGGGGGAGCAGTACTTC. Using reference TRBV18 and TRBJ2-7 for the parts outside the CDR3, the full variable domain is NAGVMQNPRHLVRRRGQEARLRCSPMKGHSHVYWYRQLPEEGLKFMVYLQKENIIDESGMPKERFSAEFPKEGPSILRIQQVVRGDSAAYFCASSPVGQGMGEQYFGPGTRLTVT.

CDR3 loop: CASSFDKRNNSPLHF. CDR3 sequence (DNA): TGTGCCAGCAGTTTCGACAAAAGGAATAATTCACCCCTCCACTTT. V is TRBV6-5 and J is TRBJ1-6; D gene unclear. Germline CDR1 and CDR2: MNHEY and SVGAGI. CDR3 length equals 15 residues. V dropped 4 bases and J dropped 5 bases, with 12 bases sitting between them.

The chain employs TRBV30 and TRBJ2-3; 8 bases map to TRBD1. Trimming at V came to 2 bases and at J to 2 bases, leaving 9 bases not matched to a gene. The CDR3 spans 16 residues. The germline V gene has CDR1 GTSNPN and CDR2 SVGIG (reference sequence). CDR3 nucleotides: TGTGCCTGGAGTTTTCCGGGACAGGATTACACAGATACGCAGTATTTT. This sequence encodes CAWSFPGQDYTDTQYF.